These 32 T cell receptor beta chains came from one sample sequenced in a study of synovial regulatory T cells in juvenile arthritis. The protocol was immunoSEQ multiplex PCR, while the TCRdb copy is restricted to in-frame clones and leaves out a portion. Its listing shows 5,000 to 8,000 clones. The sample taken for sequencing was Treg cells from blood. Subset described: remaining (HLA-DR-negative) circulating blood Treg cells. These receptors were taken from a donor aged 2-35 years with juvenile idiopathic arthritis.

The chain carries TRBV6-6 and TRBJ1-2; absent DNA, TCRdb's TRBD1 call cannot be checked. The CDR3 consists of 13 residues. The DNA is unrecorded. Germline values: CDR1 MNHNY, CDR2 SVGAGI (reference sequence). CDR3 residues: CASSQGTGLGYTF.

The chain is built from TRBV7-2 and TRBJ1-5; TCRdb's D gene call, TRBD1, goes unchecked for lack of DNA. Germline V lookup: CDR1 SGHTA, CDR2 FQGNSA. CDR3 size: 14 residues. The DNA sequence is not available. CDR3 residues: CASSLAGGGEPQHF.

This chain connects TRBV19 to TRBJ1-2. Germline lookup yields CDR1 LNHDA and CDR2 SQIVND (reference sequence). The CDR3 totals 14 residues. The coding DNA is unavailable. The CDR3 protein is CASNYRATVGGYTF.

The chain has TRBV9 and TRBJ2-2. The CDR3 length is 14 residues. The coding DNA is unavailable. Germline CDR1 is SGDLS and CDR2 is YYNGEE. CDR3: CASSPTPNTGELFF.

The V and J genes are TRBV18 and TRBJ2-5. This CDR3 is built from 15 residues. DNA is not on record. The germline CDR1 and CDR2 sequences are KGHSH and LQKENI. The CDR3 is CASSPLGTGQETQYF. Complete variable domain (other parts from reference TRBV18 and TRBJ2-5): NAGVMQNPRHLVRRRGQEARLRCSPMKGHSHVYWYRQLPEEGLKFMVYLQKENIIDESGMPKERFSAEFPKEGPSILRIQQVVRGDSAAYFCASSPLGTGQETQYFGPGTRLLVL.

CDR3 residues: CASSSRGGAGANVLTF. The chain recombines TRBV27 with TRBJ2-6; TCRdb lists TRBD2, though no DNA is available to test this call. The germline V gene encodes CDR1 MNHEY and CDR2 SMNVEV (reference sequence). This CDR3 has 16 residues. A DNA sequence was not provided.

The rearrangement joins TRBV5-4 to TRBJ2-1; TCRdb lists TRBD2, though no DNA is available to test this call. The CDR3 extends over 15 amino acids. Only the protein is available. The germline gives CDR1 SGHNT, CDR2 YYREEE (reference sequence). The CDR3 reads CASSYLVGTKNEQFF. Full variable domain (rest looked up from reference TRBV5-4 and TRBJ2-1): ETGVTQSPTHLIKTRGQQVTLRCSSQSGHNTVSWYQQALGQGPQFIFQYYREEENGRGNFPPRFSGLQFPNYSSELNVNALELDDSALYLCASSYLVGTKNEQFFGPGTRLTVL.

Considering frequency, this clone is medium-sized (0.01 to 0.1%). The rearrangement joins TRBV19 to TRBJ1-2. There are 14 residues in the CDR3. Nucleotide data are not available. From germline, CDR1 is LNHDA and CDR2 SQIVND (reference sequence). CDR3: CASSNNAPNYGYTF.

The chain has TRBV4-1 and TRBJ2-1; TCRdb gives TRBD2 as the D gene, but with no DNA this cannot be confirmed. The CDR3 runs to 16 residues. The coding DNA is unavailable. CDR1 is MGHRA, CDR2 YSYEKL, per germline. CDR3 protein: CASSQSLAGSYNEQFF.

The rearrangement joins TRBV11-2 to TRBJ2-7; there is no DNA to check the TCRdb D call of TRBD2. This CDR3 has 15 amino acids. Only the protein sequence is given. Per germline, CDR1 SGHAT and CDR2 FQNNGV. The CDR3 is CASSSDAGSPYEQYF.

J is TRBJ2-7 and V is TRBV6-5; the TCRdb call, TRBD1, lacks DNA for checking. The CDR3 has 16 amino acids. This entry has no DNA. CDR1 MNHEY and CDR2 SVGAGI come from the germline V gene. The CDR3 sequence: CASSYSTGAPLYEQYF.

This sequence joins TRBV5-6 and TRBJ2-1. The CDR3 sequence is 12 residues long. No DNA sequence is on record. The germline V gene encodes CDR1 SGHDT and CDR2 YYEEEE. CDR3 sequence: CASSLVYNEQFF.

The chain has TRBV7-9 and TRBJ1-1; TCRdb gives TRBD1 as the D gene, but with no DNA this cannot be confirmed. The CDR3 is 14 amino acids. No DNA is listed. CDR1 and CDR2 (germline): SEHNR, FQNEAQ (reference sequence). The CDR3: CASSPQGTIRKAFF.

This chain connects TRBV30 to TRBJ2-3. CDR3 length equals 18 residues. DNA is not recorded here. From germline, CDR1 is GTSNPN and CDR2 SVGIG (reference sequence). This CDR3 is CAWSVHHRLLLSTDTQYF.

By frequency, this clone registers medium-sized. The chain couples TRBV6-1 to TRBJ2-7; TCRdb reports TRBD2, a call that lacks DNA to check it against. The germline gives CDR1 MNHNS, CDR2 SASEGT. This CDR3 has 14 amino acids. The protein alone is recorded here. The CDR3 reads CASGWAGGPYEQYF.

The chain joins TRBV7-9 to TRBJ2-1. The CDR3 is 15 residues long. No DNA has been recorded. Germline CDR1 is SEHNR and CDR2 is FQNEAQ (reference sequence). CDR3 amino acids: CASSFDLHIYNEQFF.

The CDR3 reads CASSQDPHTDTQYF. This chain joins TRBV4-3 and TRBJ2-3; the TCRdb call, TRBD1, lacks DNA for checking. The germline V gene encodes CDR1 LGHNA and CDR2 YSLEER. CDR3 size: 14 residues. No DNA accompanies this entry.

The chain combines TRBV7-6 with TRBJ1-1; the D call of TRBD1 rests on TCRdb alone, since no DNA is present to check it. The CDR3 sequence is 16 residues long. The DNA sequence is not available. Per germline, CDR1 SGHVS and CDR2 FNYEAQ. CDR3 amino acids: CASSLTTGPINTEAFF.

The CDR3 sequence is CASRVGLTRPYEQYF. The chain links TRBV27 to TRBJ2-7. The V gene's germline CDR1 is MNHEY and CDR2 SMNVEV (reference sequence). This CDR3 has 15 amino acids. There is no recorded DNA.

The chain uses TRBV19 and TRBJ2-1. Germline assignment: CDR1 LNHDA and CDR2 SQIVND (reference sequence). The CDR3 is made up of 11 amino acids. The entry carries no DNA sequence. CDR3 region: CASSVSNEQFF.

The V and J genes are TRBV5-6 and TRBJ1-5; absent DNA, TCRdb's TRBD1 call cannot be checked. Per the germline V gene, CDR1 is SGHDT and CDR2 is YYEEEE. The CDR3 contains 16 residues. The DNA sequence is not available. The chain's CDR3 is CASSLGGQGGRQPQHF.

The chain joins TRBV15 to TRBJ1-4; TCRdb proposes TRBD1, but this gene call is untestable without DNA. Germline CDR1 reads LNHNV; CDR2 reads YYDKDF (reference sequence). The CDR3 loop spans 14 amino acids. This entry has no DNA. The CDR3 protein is CATSRGQSNEKLFF.

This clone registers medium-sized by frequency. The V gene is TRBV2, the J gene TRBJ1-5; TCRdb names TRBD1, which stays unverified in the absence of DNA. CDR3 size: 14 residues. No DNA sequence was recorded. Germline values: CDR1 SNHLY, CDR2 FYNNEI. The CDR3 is CASSDRGSWEPQHF.

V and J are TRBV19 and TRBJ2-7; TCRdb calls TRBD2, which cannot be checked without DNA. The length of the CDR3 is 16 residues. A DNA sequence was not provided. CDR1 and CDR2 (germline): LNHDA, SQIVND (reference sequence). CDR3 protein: CASSTPWGGTGYEQYF.

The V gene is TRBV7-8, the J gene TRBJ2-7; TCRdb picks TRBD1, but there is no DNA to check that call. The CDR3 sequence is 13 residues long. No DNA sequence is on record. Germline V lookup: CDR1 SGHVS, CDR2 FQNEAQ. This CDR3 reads CASSLGHFYEQYF. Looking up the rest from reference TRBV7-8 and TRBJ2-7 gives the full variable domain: GAGVSQSPRYKVAKRGQDVALRCDPISGHVSLFWYQQALGQGPEFLTYFQNEAQLDKSGLPSDRFFAERPEGSVSTLKIQRTQQEDSAVYLCASSLGHFYEQYFGPGTRLTVT.

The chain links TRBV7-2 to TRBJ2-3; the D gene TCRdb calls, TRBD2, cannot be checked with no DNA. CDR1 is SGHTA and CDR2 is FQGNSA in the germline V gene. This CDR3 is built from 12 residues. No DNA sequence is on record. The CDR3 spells CASSPNTDTQYF.

CDR3 loop: CASRIRGSIGELFF. The gene calls are TRBV28 and TRBJ2-2; the TRBD1 assignment by TCRdb is unverifiable without DNA. The CDR3 contains 14 residues. No DNA is listed. From germline, CDR1 is MDHEN and CDR2 SYDVKM.

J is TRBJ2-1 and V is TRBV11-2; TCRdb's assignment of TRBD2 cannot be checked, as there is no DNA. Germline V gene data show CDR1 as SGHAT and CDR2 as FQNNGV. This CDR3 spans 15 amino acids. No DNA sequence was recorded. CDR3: CASSSTLISYNEQFF.

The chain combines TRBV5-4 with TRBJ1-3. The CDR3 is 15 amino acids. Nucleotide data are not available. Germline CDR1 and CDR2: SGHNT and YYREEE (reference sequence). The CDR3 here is CASSLAGIAGNTIYF.

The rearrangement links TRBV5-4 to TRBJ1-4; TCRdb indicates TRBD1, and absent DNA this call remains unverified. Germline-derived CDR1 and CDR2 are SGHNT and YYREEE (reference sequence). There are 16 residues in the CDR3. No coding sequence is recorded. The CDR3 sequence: CASSLYTGRTNEKLFF.

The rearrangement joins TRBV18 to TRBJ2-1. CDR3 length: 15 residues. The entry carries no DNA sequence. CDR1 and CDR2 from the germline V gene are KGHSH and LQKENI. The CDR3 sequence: CASSPRWDPYNEQFF. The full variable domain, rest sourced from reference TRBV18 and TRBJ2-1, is NAGVMQNPRHLVRRRGQEARLRCSPMKGHSHVYWYRQLPEEGLKFMVYLQKENIIDESGMPKERFSAEFPKEGPSILRIQQVVRGDSAAYFCASSPRWDPYNEQFFGPGTRLTVL.

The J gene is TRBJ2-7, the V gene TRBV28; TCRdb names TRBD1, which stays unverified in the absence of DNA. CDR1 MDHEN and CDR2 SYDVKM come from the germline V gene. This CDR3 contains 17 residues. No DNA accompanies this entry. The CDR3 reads CASSLRPIHRGPYEQYF.